This T cell receptor (beta chain) appears in the sequencing data of a study of cytomegalovirus exposure and HLA in healthy donors. Study-wide results and limits: The study designated 150 or so TCR beta chains cytomegalovirus-associated. Later examination showed HLA-associated TCR beta chains had greater clonal expansion than equally common others. V- and J-gene trimming of TCR beta was linked (in a later analysis) to a missense DCLRE1C variant. TCR beta V segments were, for the most part, productive about 90% or about 30% of the time in an earlier analysis.

Germline-derived CDR1 and CDR2 are KGHSH and LQKENI. The CDR3 extends over 15 amino acids. The V end was cut by 6 bases, the J end by 7 bases, with 21 bases between. The PCR was carried out with 60 Vbeta primers and 13 Jbeta primers. Here immunoSEQ multiplex PCR was the method, and the copy in TCRdb shows in-frame clones only, minus some. The sample records about 120,000 clones, approximately 75% being singletons. This clone has just a few counts. What it binds is unknown. The chain carries TRBV18 and TRBJ1-2; TRBD1 might be the D (5 bases). This receptor was obtained from a man between 40 and 49 years old in good health and CMV-seronegative. Material for sequencing was PBMCs. The CDR3 loop reads CASSDPGALQSGYTF. DNA of the CDR3: TGTGCCAGCTCCGATCCTGGGGCCCTGCAAAGTGGCTACACCTTC.